The rows below give T cell receptor beta chains drawn from one sample of a study of T-cell reconstitution after alpha-beta-depleted transplantation in children. TCRdb re-analysed the PCR reads in MiXCR, keeping a single row per CDR3 protein. Of 480,000 or so distinct CDR3 sequences in the sample, over 9.5% were seen once. Here the sequenced sample was PBMCs, taken before TCRalphabeta/CD19-depleted stem cell transplant. These receptors all stem from a child aged 2-9 years with inherited bone marrow failure, due to receive a stem cell transplant. Both conserved end residues are part of each CDR3.

V: TRBV4-2; J: TRBJ1-3; CDR3: CASSQDLRTGSGNTIYF
V: TRBV20-1; J: TRBJ2-1; CDR3: CSAPKGRGSSYNEQFF
V: TRBV6-6; J: TRBJ1-4; CDR3: CASSYLSDEKLFF
V: TRBV12-3/TRBV12-4; J: TRBJ1-5; CDR3: CASSFSQVSNQPQHF
V: TRBV7-9; J: TRBJ1-2; CDR3: CASGWNYGYTF
V: TRBV20-1; J: TRBJ2-7; CDR3: CSARDLAYNEQYF
V: TRBV7-2; J: TRBJ2-1; CDR3: CASSLALAGLSNEQFF
V: TRBV7-9; J: TRBJ2-5; CDR3: CASSFDSGRETQYF
V: TRBV20-1; J: TRBJ2-7; CDR3: CSARPRTEYEQYF
V: TRBV30; J: TRBJ2-2; CDR3: CAWGREPGELFF
V: TRBV12-3/TRBV12-4; J: TRBJ2-5; CDR3: CASSQLQRDRETQYF
V: TRBV5-1; J: TRBJ2-1; CDR3: CASSLGAGGSDEQFF
V: TRBV5-1; J: TRBJ1-1; CDR3: CASSFGHPTEAFF
V: TRBV4-1; J: TRBJ2-6; CDR3: CASSHRDIPSGANVLTF
V: TRBV5-6; J: TRBJ2-7; CDR3: CASSRLGLAGVNHEQYF
V: TRBV12-3/TRBV12-4; J: TRBJ1-2; CDR3: CASSPGRTGLRSTDYGYTF
V: TRBV6-2/TRBV6-3; J: TRBJ2-1; CDR3: CASSFLAGGFGEQFF
V: TRBV12-3/TRBV12-4; J: TRBJ2-7; CDR3: CASSPSDGTSYEQYF
V: TRBV20-1; J: TRBJ2-5; CDR3: CSARDPGKTQYF
V: TRBV20-1; J: TRBJ2-5; CDR3: CSARDGGGWQETQYF
V: TRBV6-6; J: TRBJ2-3; CDR3: CASSGTSASQYF
V: TRBV20-1; J: TRBJ2-1; CDR3: CSANFGTSGRVSYNEQFF
V: TRBV4-3; J: TRBJ2-1; CDR3: CASSQDSASGRDGSYNEQFF
V: TRBV30; J: TRBJ2-2; CDR3: CAWRGTDRTGELFF
V: TRBV12-3/TRBV12-4; J: TRBJ2-7; CDR3: CASTAAGVLEQYF
V: TRBV10-3; J: TRBJ1-6; CDR3: CAISESMDNSPLHF
V: TRBV7-9; J: TRBJ2-7; CDR3: CASSSTGTGNYEQYF
V: TRBV5-8; J: TRBJ1-5; CDR3: CASSLQGGQPQHF
V: TRBV27; J: TRBJ2-7; CDR3: CASKIGRGGGEQYF
V: TRBV15; J: TRBJ1-4; CDR3: CATSSPFRTEKLFF
V: TRBV29-1; J: TRBJ2-5; CDR3: CSVEGYRGRGETQYF
V: TRBV28; J: TRBJ2-7; CDR3: CASSLAGGGGEQYF
V: TRBV5-1; J: TRBJ2-1; CDR3: CASSLKEGLYNEQFF
V: TRBV28; J: TRBJ1-5; CDR3: CASSLAGASYSNQPQHF
V: TRBV4-3; J: TRBJ2-6; CDR3: CASSQSPDRSSGANVLTF
V: TRBV11-2; J: TRBJ2-2; CDR3: CASSLDRASGRSPGELFF
V: TRBV11-2; J: TRBJ2-1; CDR3: CASSLSGVTEQFF
V: TRBV20-1; J: TRBJ2-1; CDR3: CSARDDPSDLGVEQFF
V: TRBV12-3/TRBV12-4; J: TRBJ2-1; CDR3: CASGNYYNEQFF
V: TRBV18; J: TRBJ2-3; CDR3: CASSPGQVASTDTQYF
V: TRBV6-2/TRBV6-3; J: TRBJ2-2; CDR3: CASSNLPGRQNTGELFF
V: TRBV12-3/TRBV12-4; J: TRBJ1-2; CDR3: CASSGGYYGYTF
V: TRBV7-2; J: TRBJ2-3; CDR3: CASSLVRLSEEDTQYF
V: TRBV5-6; J: TRBJ2-1; CDR3: CASSLAGGFEQFF
V: TRBV15; J: TRBJ2-3; CDR3: CATSRDRLLATQYF
V: TRBV5-1; J: TRBJ2-1; CDR3: CASSPGYMITDEQFF
V: TRBV5-1; J: TRBJ1-6; CDR3: CASTVPWDSPLHF
V: TRBV12-3/TRBV12-4; J: TRBJ2-1; CDR3: CASSLASGTAWNEQFF
V: TRBV24-1; J: TRBJ2-2; CDR3: CATSDLPGTGELFF
V: TRBV15; J: TRBJ2-5; CDR3: CATSRDWLAADPETQYF
V: TRBV4-3; J: TRBJ2-3; CDR3: CASSLGTSGTLDTQYF
V: TRBV24-1; J: TRBJ2-1; CDR3: CATSEGINEQFF
V: TRBV5-1; J: TRBJ1-1; CDR3: CASSLATHVEAFF
V: TRBV5-4; J: TRBJ2-1; CDR3: CASSGPFDEQFF
V: TRBV27; J: TRBJ2-7; CDR3: CASTKGVMGSEQYF
V: TRBV10-3; J: TRBJ2-7; CDR3: CATKTSGYEQYF
V: TRBV20-1; J: TRBJ2-4; CDR3: CSASPNPTNIQYF